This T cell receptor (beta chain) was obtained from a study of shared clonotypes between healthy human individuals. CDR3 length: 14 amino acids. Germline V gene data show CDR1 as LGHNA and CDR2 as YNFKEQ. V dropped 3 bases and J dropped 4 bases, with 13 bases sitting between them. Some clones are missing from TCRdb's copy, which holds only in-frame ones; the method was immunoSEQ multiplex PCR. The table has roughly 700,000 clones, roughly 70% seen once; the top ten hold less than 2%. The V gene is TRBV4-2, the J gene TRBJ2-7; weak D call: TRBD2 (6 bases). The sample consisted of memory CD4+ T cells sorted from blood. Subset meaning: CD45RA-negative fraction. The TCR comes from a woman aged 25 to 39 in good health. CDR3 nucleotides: TGTGCCAGCAGCCAGGAGGGAGGAAGGTACGAGCAGTACTTC. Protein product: CASSQEGGRYEQYF.